This TCR beta chain was sequenced during a study of blood T cells in healthy people across ages. The study drew donors from healthy Caucasian individuals in Russia aged 6 to 90. The study isolated at least 7 million PBMCs from each sample. CDR1 and CDR2 (germline): MNHEY, SMNVEV (reference sequence). CDR3 length equals 14 residues. V gave up 6 bases and J gave up 0 bases, with 9 bases separating them. A second roughly 6 to 12 cycle PCR used barcoded and J-beta primers. MiXCR, applied by TCRdb to the 5' RACE reads, yields one record per CDR3 protein. The sample carries 1,300,000 or so distinct CDR3 sequences, approximately 63% recorded once. This clonotype was detected only a few times.

The origin of this receptor is a young man in good health. V usage is TRBV27 and J usage is TRBJ1-5, with a tentative D call TRBD1 (5 bases). The specimen sequenced was blood. The CDR3 region has the DNA TGTGCCAGCAGGACAGTTTATAGCAATCAGCCCCAGCATTTT. Protein product: CASRTVYSNQPQHF.